This TCR beta chain originates from a study of T cell responses to AZD1222 COVID-19 vaccine. Generated by immunoSEQ multiplex PCR, the TCRdb table keeps only in-frame clones and is missing some. The sample lists roughly 100,000 clones; approximately 90% were seen once. The CDR3 sequence is 13 residues long. Trimming pared 4 bases from V and 10 bases from J, leaving 11 bases between. Germline V lookup: CDR1 SNHLY, CDR2 FYNNEI. The chain links TRBV2 to TRBJ1-6; D perhaps matches TRBD1 (5 bases). Sample: peripheral blood, taken on day 0 of AZD1222 vaccination. This receptor was obtained from an adult in good health. The CDR3 DNA follows: TGTGCCAGCAGTGGGGAAGGGGACTCACCCCTCCACTTT. Protein sequence: CASSGEGDSPLHF.